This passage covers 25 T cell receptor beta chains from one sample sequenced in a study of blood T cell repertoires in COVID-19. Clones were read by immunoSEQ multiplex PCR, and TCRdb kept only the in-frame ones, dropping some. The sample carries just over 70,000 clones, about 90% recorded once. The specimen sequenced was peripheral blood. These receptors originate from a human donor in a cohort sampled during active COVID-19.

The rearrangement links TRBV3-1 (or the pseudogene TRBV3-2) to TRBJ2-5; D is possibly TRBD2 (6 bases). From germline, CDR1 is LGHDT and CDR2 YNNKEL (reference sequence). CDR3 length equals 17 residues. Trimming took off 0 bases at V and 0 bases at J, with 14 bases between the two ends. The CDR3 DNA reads TGTGCCAGCAGCCAAGAGCGGATAGCGGTGTACCAAGAGACCCAGTACTTC. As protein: CASSQERIAVYQETQYF.

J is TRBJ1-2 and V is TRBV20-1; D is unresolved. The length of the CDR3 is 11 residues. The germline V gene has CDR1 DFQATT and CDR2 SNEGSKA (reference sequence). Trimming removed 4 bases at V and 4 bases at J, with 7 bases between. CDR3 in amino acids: CSANSLYGYTF. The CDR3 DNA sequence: TGCAGTGCTAACAGCCTCTATGGCTACACCTTC.

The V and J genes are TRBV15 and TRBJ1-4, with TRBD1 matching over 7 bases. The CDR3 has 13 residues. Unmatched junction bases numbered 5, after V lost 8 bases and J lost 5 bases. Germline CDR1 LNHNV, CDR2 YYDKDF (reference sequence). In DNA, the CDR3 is TGTGCCACCCAACAGGGGAACAATGAAAAACTGTTTTTT. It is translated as CATQQGNNEKLFF.

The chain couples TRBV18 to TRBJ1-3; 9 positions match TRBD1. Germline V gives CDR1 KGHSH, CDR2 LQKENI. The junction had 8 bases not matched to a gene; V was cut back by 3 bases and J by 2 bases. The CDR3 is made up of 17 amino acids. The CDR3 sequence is CASSPRQGDNPGNTIYF. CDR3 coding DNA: TGTGCCAGCTCACCGCGACAGGGGGATAATCCTGGAAACACCATATATTTT.

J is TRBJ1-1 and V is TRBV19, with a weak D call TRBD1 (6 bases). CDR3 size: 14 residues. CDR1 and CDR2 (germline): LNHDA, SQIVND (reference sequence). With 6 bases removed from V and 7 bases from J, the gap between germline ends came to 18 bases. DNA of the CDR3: TGTGCCAGTAGCACCAGCGCAGGGGTAGGTGAAGCTTTCTTT. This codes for CASSTSAGVGEAFF.

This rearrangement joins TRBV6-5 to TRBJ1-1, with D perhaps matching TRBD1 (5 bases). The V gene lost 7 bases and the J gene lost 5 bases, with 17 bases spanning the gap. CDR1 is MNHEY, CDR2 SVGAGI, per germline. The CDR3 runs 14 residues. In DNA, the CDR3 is TGTGCCAGCAAGGGAACTGGGAAGGGGACTGAAGCTTTCTTT. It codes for CASKGTGKGTEAFF.

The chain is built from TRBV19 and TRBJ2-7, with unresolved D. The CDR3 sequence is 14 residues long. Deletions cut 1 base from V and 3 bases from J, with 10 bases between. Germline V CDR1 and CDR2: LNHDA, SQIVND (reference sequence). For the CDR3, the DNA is TGTGCCAGTAGTATAGCCCACCCCAGCTACGAGCAGTACTTC. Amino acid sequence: CASSIAHPSYEQYF.

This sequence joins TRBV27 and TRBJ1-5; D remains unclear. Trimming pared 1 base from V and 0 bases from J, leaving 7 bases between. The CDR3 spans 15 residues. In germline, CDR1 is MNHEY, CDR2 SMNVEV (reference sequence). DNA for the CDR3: TGTGCCAGCAGTTTATTCGCCTATAGCAATCAGCCCCAGCATTTT. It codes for CASSLFAYSNQPQHF.

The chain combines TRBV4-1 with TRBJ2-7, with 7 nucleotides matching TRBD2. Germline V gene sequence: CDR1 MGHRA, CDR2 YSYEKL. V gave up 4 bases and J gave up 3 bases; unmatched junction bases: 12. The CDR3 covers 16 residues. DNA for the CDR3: TGCGCCAGCAGCCCTGGGGTCCGGGGGGTCGACTACGAGCAGTACTTC. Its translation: CASSPGVRGVDYEQYF.

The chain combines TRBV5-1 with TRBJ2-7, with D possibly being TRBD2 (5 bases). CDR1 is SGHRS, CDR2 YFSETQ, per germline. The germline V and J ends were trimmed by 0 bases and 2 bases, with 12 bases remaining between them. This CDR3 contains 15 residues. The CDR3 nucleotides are TGCGCCAGCAGCTTGGTCTTCACCGGGGCCTACGAGCAGTACTTC. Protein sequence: CASSLVFTGAYEQYF.

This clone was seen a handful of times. The CDR3 DNA is TGTGCCAGCAGTGAAGCTGGGACTAGCTACGAGCAGTACTTC. This gives the protein CASSEAGTSYEQYF. The gene calls are TRBV6-1 and TRBJ2-7, with 8 bases aligning to TRBD2. Looked up from germline, CDR1 is MNHNS and CDR2 is SASEGT. The V and J ends lost 0 bases and 3 bases, in that order; junction bases with no gene match: 1. CDR3 length equals 14 residues.

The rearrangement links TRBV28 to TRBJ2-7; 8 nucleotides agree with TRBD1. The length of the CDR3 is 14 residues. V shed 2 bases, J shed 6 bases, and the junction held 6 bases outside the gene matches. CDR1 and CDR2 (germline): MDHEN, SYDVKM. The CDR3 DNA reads TGTGCCAGCAGTTTAGGGGTAACAGGGGGCGAGCAGTACTTC. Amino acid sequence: CASSLGVTGGEQYF. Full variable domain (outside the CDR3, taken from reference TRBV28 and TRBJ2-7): DVKVTQSSRYLVKRTGEKVFLECVQDMDHENMFWYRQDPGLGLRLIYFSYDVKMKEKGDIPEGYSVSREKKERFSLILESASTNQTSMYLCASSLGVTGGEQYFGPGTRLTVT.

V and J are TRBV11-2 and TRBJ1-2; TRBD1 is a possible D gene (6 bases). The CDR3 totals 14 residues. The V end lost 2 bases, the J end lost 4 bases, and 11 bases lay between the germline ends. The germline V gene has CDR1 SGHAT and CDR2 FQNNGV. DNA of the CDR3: TGTGCCAGCAGCTTACCTACAGGGAGCTATGGCTACACCTTC. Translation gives CASSLPTGSYGYTF.

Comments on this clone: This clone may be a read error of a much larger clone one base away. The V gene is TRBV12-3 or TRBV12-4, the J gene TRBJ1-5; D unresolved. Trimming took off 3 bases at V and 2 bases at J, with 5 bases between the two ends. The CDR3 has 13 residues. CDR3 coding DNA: TGTGCCAGCAGTTTTCAGGGCAATCAGCCCCAGCATTTT. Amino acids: CASSFQGNQPQHF.

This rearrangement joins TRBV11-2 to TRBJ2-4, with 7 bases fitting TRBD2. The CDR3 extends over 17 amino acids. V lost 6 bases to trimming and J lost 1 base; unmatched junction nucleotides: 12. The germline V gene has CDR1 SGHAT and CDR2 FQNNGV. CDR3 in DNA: TGTGCCAGCAGGAACCTGGGTGGGGGGGAGGCCAAAAACATTCAGTACTTC. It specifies CASRNLGGGEAKNIQYF.

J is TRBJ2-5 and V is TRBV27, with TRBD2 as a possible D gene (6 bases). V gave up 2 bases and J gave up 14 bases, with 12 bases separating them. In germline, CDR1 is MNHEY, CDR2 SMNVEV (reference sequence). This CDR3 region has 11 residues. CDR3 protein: CASSLGGTEYF. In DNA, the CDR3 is TGTGCCAGCAGTTTAGGCGGGACGGAATACTTC.

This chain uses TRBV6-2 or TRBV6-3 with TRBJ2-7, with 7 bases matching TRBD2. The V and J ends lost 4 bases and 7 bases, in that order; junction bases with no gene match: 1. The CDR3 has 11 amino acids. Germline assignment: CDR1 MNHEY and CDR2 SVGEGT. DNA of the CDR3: TGTGCCAGCAGTTCGGGGGGAGAGCAGTACTTC. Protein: CASSSGGEQYF.

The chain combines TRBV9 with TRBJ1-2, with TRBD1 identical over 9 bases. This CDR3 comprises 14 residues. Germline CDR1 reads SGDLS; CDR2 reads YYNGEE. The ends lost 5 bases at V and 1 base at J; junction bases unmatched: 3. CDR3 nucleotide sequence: TGTGCCAGCAGTGGGGACAGGGTTAACTATGGCTACACCTTC. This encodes CASSGDRVNYGYTF.

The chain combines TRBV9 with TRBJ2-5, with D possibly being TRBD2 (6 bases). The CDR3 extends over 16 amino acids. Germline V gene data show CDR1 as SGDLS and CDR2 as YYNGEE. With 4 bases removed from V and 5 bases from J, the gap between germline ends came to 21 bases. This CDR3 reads CASSPPGRGQRETQYF. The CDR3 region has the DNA TGTGCCAGCAGCCCCCCGGGGCGGGGCCAAAGGGAGACCCAGTACTTC.

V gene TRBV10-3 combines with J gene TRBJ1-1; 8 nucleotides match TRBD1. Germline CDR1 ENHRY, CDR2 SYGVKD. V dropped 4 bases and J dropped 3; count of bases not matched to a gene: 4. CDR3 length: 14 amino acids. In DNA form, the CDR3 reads TGTGCCATCAGTGCCCAGGGGGCGGACACTGAAGCTTTCTTT. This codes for CAISAQGADTEAFF.

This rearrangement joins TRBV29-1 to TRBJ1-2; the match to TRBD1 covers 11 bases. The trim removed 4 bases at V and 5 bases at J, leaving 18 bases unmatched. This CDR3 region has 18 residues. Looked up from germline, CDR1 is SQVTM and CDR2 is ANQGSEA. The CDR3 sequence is CSVAEPGQGVIEGYGYTF. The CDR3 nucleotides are TGCAGCGTTGCAGAACCGGGACAGGGGGTAATCGAAGGGTATGGCTACACCTTC.

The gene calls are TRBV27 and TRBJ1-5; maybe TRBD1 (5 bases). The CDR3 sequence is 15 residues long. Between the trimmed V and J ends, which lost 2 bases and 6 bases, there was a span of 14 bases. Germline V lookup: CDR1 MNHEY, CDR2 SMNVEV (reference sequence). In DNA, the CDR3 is TGTGCCAGCAGTTTAAGGGGCAGGGAGGGTCAGCCCCAGCATTTT. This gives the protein CASSLRGREGQPQHF.

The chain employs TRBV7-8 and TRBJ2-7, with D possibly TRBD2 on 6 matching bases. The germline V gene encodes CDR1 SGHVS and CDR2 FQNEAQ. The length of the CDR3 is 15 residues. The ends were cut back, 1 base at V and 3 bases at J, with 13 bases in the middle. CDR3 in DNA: TGTGCCAGCAGCTTAGGTCCAGGAGGGGTCTACGAGCAGTACTTC. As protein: CASSLGPGGVYEQYF.

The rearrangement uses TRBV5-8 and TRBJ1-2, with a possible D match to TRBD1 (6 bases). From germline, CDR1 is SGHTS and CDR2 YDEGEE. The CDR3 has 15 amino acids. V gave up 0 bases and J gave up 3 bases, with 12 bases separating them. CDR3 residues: CASSLVQGSDYGYTF. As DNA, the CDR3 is TGTGCCAGCAGCTTGGTTCAGGGGAGTGACTATGGCTACACCTTC.

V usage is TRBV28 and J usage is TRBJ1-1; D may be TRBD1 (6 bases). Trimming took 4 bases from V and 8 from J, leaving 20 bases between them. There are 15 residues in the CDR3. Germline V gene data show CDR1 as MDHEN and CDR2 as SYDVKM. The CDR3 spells CASSWGLLGDQEAFF. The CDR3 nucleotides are TGTGCCAGCAGTTGGGGGCTTTTGGGGGATCAGGAAGCTTTCTTT.